There are many counts of the clone carrying this TCR beta chain. The antigen remains undetermined. The sample originates from a study of regulatory T cells in long-lasting Graves disease. Study in general: In persistent Graves' disease, antithyroid drugs had been taken for over 5 years and TSH receptor antibodies stayed positive. Study-wide results and limits: Favored usage of TRBV28, TRBJ1-2 and TRBJ2-5 was recorded in persistent disease.

To make TCR beta libraries, researchers used iRepertoire HTBI primers and Arm-PCR of CDR3 regions. MiXCR was run by TCRdb on the multiplex PCR reads, yielding one entry per CDR3 protein. The repertoire holds some 440,000 distinct CDR3 sequences, with roughly 20% as singletons. The time point here: persistent/refractory GD, antithyroid drugs over 5 years with positive TRAb. RNA from PBMCs was the source of the TCR library. The CDR3 runs 13 residues. V was shortened by 5 bases and J by 4 bases, with 11 bases between the two germline ends. Germline assignment: CDR1 SGHAT and CDR2 FQDESV (reference sequence).

Sequenced here: peripheral blood mononuclear cells (PBMCs), sampled when the disease was refractory, from a patient treated with antithyroid drugs. This TCR derives from a female donor with Graves disease. The rearrangement links TRBV11-1 to TRBJ1-1; D may be TRBD1 (5 bases). Written as DNA, the CDR3 is TGTGCCAGCAGCACCCAGGGAAGCACTGAAGCTTTCTTT. Protein: CASSTQGSTEAFF.